The rows below give T cell receptor beta chains drawn from one sample of a study of blood T cell repertoires in COVID-19. The table came from immunoSEQ multiplex PCR; TCRdb's copy has only in-frame clones and leaves some out. Among 150,000 to 190,000 clones listed, about 80% were seen once. Sequencing input: peripheral blood. The receptors derive from a man between 60 and 75 years old with acute or convalescent COVID-19. Both conserved end residues are part of each CDR3. Each record gives: V gene, clone size, D gene, J gene, CDR3 DNA, CDR3 protein. The D gene is left open where the match is weak. Some rows mark clone size as missing; the rest say once, few, many or name a class of expanded clone.

V gene: TRBV9; clone size: -; D gene: -; J gene: TRBJ1-2; CDR3 DNA: TGTGCCAGCAGCCCCCGCGGGGACTCATCCTATGGCTACACCTTC; CDR3 protein: CASSPRGDSSYGYTF
V gene: TRBV5-4; clone size: -; D gene: TRBD1; J gene: TRBJ1-6; CDR3 DNA: TGTGCCAGCAGTCGGGACAGGACGAGCTCCTATAATTCACCCCTCCACTTT; CDR3 protein: CASSRDRTSSYNSPLHF
V gene: TRBV29-1; clone size: -; D gene: -; J gene: TRBJ1-2; CDR3 DNA: TGCAGCGTTCAACAGGGATCAGAAGGCTACACCTTC; CDR3 protein: CSVQQGSEGYTF
V gene: TRBV12-3/TRBV12-4; clone size: -; D gene: -; J gene: TRBJ2-7; CDR3 DNA: TGTGCCAGCAGTTCCTACTACGAGCAGTACTTC; CDR3 protein: CASSSYYEQYF
V gene: TRBV5-1; clone size: -; D gene: -; J gene: TRBJ2-7; CDR3 DNA: TGCGCCAGCAGCTTGGAAAACACCGAGCAGTACTTC; CDR3 protein: CASSLENTEQYF
V gene: TRBV12-3/TRBV12-4; clone size: -; D gene: -; J gene: TRBJ1-5; CDR3 DNA: TGTGCCAGCAGTTTCAGTCCGGGACAGCCCCAGCATTTT; CDR3 protein: CASSFSPGQPQHF
V gene: TRBV9; clone size: -; D gene: TRBD1; J gene: TRBJ1-3; CDR3 DNA: TGTGCCAGCAGCGTAGCAACGACAGGGGCTGGAAACACCATATATTTT; CDR3 protein: CASSVATTGAGNTIYF
V gene: TRBV30; clone size: -; D gene: -; J gene: TRBJ1-5; CDR3 DNA: TGTGCAGTGGACAAGGGGGTGGGACAGCCCCAGCATTTT; CDR3 protein: CAVDKGVGQPQHF
V gene: TRBV9; clone size: -; D gene: -; J gene: TRBJ2-7; CDR3 DNA: TGTGCCAGCAGCTCCACGGTACAGGGCAGCGAGCAGTACTTC; CDR3 protein: CASSSTVQGSEQYF
V gene: TRBV4-1; clone size: few; D gene: -; J gene: TRBJ1-5; CDR3 DNA: TGCGCCAGCAGCCAAGATTACGGTAGCAATCAGCCCCAGCATTTT; CDR3 protein: CASSQDYGSNQPQHF
V gene: TRBV6-5; clone size: -; D gene: -; J gene: TRBJ1-2; CDR3 DNA: TGTGCCAGTGCGGGGACGGAGAGAGGTGGCTACACCTTC; CDR3 protein: CASAGTERGGYTF
V gene: TRBV6-5; clone size: -; D gene: -; J gene: TRBJ1-2; CDR3 DNA: TGTGCCAGCAGTCTGACTATTGGCTACACCTTC; CDR3 protein: CASSLTIGYTF
V gene: TRBV28; clone size: -; D gene: -; J gene: TRBJ2-3; CDR3 DNA: TGTGCCAGCAGTTTCAGCGGGAGCACAGATACGCAGTATTTT; CDR3 protein: CASSFSGSTDTQYF
V gene: TRBV28; clone size: -; D gene: TRBD2; J gene: TRBJ2-1; CDR3 DNA: TGTGCCAGCAGCAATAGGGCGGGAGGGGGGAATGAGCAGTTCTTC; CDR3 protein: CASSNRAGGGNEQFF
V gene: TRBV5-6; clone size: once; D gene: TRBD2; J gene: TRBJ2-1; CDR3 DNA: TGTGCCAGCAGCCCCTCAGAGGGGGGGTTAGCGGGAGGTCAGGAGCAGTTCTTC; CDR3 protein: CASSPSEGGLAGGQEQFF
V gene: TRBV27; clone size: -; D gene: TRBD1; J gene: TRBJ1-5; CDR3 DNA: TGTGCCAGCAGCAACCGACAGGGCGGTCAGCCCCAGCATTTT; CDR3 protein: CASSNRQGGQPQHF
V gene: TRBV10-3; clone size: -; D gene: TRBD1; J gene: TRBJ2-1; CDR3 DNA: TGTGCCATCAGTGCGGGACAGGGGGCCTACAATGAGCAGTTCTTC; CDR3 protein: CAISAGQGAYNEQFF
V gene: TRBV6-5; clone size: -; D gene: -; J gene: TRBJ2-7; CDR3 DNA: TGTGCCAGCAGGTCTCGTTACGAGCAGTACTTC; CDR3 protein: CASRSRYEQYF
V gene: TRBV28; clone size: once; D gene: -; J gene: TRBJ2-7; CDR3 DNA: TGTGCCAGCAGTTCCCAGGGCAGCTCCACCGAGCAGTACTTC; CDR3 protein: CASSSQGSSTEQYF
V gene: TRBV20-1; clone size: once; D gene: TRBD1; J gene: TRBJ1-2; CDR3 DNA: TGCAGTGCTAGTGTCCGAGACAGGGGGCTTCCGTATGGCTACACCTTC; CDR3 protein: CSASVRDRGLPYGYTF